This T cell receptor beta chain was observed in a study of vaccination and CD4 T cells after COVID-19. The CDR3 runs to 15 residues. Germline CDR1 and CDR2: SGHVS and FQNEAQ. V was shortened by 1 base and J by 3 bases, with 12 bases between the two germline ends. Regarding this clonotype: Antigen specificity is unknown.

The Oncomine TCR Beta short-read assay was applied to DNA of cultured CD4+ T cells. Scientists extracted genomic DNA from CD4+ T cells grown in culture. One entry per CDR3 protein, called by TCRdb with MiXCR from the PCR reads. The table has about 18,000 distinct CDR3 sequences, 53% seen once. This sample's treatment: roughly ten-day PBMC culture with coronavirus spike peptide pools or control peptides (ViraFEST assay). This material consisted of CD4+ T cells from blood, cultured in vitro, taken before SARS-CoV-2 vaccination. This chain links TRBV7-8 with TRBJ2-5, with no clear D. The clonotype originates from a human donor who had recovered from COVID-19. This chain's CDR3 is CASSLVASGEETQYF. DNA of the CDR3: TGTGCCAGCAGCTTAGTGGCTAGTGGGGAAGAGACCCAGTACTTC.